This TCR beta chain comes out of a study of cytomegalovirus exposure and HLA in healthy donors. In the PCR, 60 Vbeta and 13 Jbeta primers were used. Measured with immunoSEQ multiplex PCR; TCRdb has only the in-frame clones, and not every one. The sample gives 65,000 to 95,000 clones, about 77% of which show up once; over 3% is in the top ten. V was shortened by 7 bases and J by 5 bases, with 9 bases between the two germline ends. Per the germline V gene, CDR1 is WNHNN and CDR2 is SYGVQD (reference sequence). The CDR3 is 12 residues long. Sequenced: PBMCs. The TCR originated in a man in his forties or fifties in good health and CMV-seronegative. The J gene is TRBJ2-1, the V gene TRBV10-1; D might be TRBD2 (7 bases). CDR3 in DNA: TGCGCCAGCAAAGGGGGGGACAATGAGCAGTTCTTC. Protein product: CASKGGDNEQFF.